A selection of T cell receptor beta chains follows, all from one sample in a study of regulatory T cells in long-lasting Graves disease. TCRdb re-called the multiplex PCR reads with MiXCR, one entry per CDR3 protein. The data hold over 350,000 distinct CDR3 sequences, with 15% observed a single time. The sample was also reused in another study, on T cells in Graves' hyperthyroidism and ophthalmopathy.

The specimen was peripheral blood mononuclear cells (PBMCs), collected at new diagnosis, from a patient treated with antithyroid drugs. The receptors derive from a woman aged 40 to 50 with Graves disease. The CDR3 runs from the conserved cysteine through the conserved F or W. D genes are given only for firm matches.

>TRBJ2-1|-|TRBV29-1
CSVEDLLLASYEQFF
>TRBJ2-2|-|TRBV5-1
CASSLDSANTGELFF
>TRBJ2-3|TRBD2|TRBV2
CASSERLAGGDDTQYF
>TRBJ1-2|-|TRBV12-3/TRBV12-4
CASSLNPPGGYTF
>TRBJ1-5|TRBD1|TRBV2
CASSTIRTLGQGAQPQHF
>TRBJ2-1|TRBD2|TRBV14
CASSQVDGSGREKFF
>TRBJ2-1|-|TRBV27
CASSLSSDYNEQFF
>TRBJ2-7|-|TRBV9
CASSVGGGDPEQYF
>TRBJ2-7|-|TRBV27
CASSWSGTYEQYF
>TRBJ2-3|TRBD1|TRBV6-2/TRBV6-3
CASSEPYRDRSTDTQYF
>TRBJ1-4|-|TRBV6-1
CASWSGLFNEKLFF
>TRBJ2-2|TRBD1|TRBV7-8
CASSYVLGTGGSSGSGELFF
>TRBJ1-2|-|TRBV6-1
CASSINREEGYTF
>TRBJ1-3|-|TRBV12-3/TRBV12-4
CASTPTPGLRSSGNTIYF
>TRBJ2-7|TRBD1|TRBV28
CASRSPGQGYEQYF
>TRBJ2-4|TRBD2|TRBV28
CASSQGLAGTFGIQYF
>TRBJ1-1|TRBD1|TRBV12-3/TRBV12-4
CASSLESTGTGPMNTEAFF
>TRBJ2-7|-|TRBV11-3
CASSLVFQGPGSYEQYF
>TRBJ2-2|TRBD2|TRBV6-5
CASSYSSSGYTGELFF
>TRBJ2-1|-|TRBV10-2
CASNRRSSYNEQFF